Shown below are 8 T cell receptor beta chains from a single sample sequenced in a study of CD8 T cells in Susac syndrome. Random hexamers were used to reverse transcribe roughly 0.5 to 1 ug of RNA. TCRdb independently ran MiXCR on the immunoSEQ multiplex PCR reads; one entry per CDR3 protein. The repertoire has 150,000 to 200,000 distinct CDR3 sequences, about 93% of them found once; the top ten carry roughly 0.13%. The sample comprised CD4+ T cells from PBMCs. Source of these receptors: a human donor in good health.

This sequence joins TRBV28 and TRBJ2-5, with D possibly matching TRBD2 (6 bases). This CDR3 contains 13 residues. Germline values: CDR1 MDHEN, CDR2 SYDVKM. V was pared by 3 bases and J by 7 bases, with 12 bases between. CDR3 residues: CASSFQGGGTQYF. The CDR3 nucleotides are TGTGCCAGCAGTTTTCAGGGAGGTGGGACCCAGTACTTC.

This clonotype was detected a few times. The rearrangement joins TRBV11-2 to TRBJ2-2; 9 positions match TRBD2. CDR3 length: 12 amino acids. Germline lookup yields CDR1 SGHAT and CDR2 FQNNGV. J lost 13 bases, V lost 6 bases, and 6 bases had no gene match. As DNA, the CDR3 is TGTGCCAGCAGTGCGGGGGGGCCCACGCTGTTTTTT. Its translation: CASSAGGPTLFF.

J is TRBJ1-5 and V is TRBV10-3; 10 bases map to TRBD1. CDR3 length: 15 residues. V trimming: 4 bases; J trimming: 6 bases; junction bases outside the gene matches: 6. The germline CDR1 and CDR2 sequences are ENHRY and SYGVKD. DNA of the CDR3: TGTGCCATCAGTGCGGGACAGGGGATGAGTCAGCCCCAGCATTTT. Its protein is CAISAGQGMSQPQHF.

The V gene is TRBV27, the J gene TRBJ2-2; D is tentatively TRBD1 or TRBD2 (5 bases each). Germline V gene sequence: CDR1 MNHEY, CDR2 SMNVEV (reference sequence). Trimming shortened V by 5 bases and J by 4 bases, and 14 bases separated the two germline ends. The CDR3 length is 15 residues. Here the CDR3 reads CASSTFSGTTGELFF. DNA for the CDR3: TGTGCCAGCAGTACGTTTTCAGGGACCACCGGGGAGCTGTTTTTT.

The V and J genes are TRBV7-3 and TRBJ2-1; 13 bases are a match to TRBD2. Trimming removed 5 bases from V and 13 bases from J; junction bases left unmatched: 8. The CDR3 runs to 14 residues. Germline V gene data show CDR1 as SGHTA and CDR2 as FQGTGA. The CDR3 sequence: CASSAGLAGREQFF. CDR3 sequence (DNA): TGTGCCAGCAGCGCGGGACTAGCGGGGAGGGAACAGTTCTTC. Looking up the rest from reference TRBV7-3 and TRBJ2-1 gives the full variable domain: GAGVSQTPSNKVTEKGKYVELRCDPISGHTALYWYRQSLGQGPEFLIYFQGTGAADDSGLPNDRFFAVRPEGSVSTLKIQRTERGDSAVYLCASSAGLAGREQFFGPGTRLTVL.

The genes are TRBV7-9 and TRBJ2-3, with D unclear. The CDR3 is made up of 13 amino acids. Germline V lookup: CDR1 SEHNR, CDR2 FQNEAQ (reference sequence). V dropped 9 bases and J dropped 5 bases, with 15 bases sitting between them. The DNA of the CDR3 is TGTGCCAGGACTCTGGTAGCCGGAGATACGCAGTATTTT. Translating it yields CARTLVAGDTQYF.

The chain carries TRBV7-2 and TRBJ1-1; no reliable D call. V lost 1 base and J 5 bases, leaving 14 bases between the germline ends. The CDR3 is 15 amino acids. Germline loops: CDR1 SGHTA, CDR2 FQGNSA. CDR3 coding DNA: TGTGCCAGCAGCTTAGGCGGGGTGCCCGCGACTGAAGCTTTCTTT. Protein product: CASSLGGVPATEAFF.

This clonotype was recorded once. The V and J genes are TRBV7-9 and TRBJ2-7, with a weak D call TRBD1 (6 bases). CDR1 is SEHNR and CDR2 is FQNEAQ in the germline V gene (reference sequence). The CDR3 is 15 amino acids. V lost 2 bases and J 0 bases, leaving 11 bases between the germline ends. In DNA, the CDR3 is TGTGCCAGCAGCTTATGGCAGGGGAGCTCCTACGAGCAGTACTTC. It is translated as CASSLWQGSSYEQYF.